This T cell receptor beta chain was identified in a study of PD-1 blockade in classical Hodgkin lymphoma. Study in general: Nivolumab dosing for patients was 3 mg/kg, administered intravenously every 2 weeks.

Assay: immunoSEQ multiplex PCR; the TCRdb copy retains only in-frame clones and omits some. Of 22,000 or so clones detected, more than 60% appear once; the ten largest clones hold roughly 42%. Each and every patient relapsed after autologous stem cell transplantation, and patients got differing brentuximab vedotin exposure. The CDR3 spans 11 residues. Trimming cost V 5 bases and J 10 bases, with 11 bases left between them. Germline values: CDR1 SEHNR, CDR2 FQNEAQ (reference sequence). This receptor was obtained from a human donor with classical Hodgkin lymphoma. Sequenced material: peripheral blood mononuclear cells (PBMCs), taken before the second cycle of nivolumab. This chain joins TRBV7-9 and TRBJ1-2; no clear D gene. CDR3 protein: CASSGGLDYTF. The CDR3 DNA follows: TGTGCCAGCAGCGGCGGTTTGGACTACACCTTC.